This T cell receptor beta chain was sequenced for a study of blood T cell repertoires in COVID-19. About the study: The United States, Italy and Spain supplied acute and convalescent COVID-19 samples. PBMCs, B-cell-depleted T cells, or T cells provided the cDNA or gDNA that made up the material.

The ends were cut back, 5 bases at V and 0 bases at J, with 23 bases in the middle. The CDR3 is 19 residues long. Per germline, CDR1 MNHEY and CDR2 SMNVEV (reference sequence). Original processing notes: Reference gene primers were amplified, and this amplification served to estimate nucleated cell counts. Data came from immunoSEQ multiplex PCR; TCRdb stores just in-frame clones and leaves some out. The V and J calls and the clone size are those of that table, but D and trimming were determined from the DNA. The table has 150,000 to 200,000 clones, approximately 85% seen once. This clonotype was obtained from a human donor with active or convalescent COVID-19. The donor label of this sample is uncertain. Sequenced input: peripheral blood. The chain links TRBV27 to TRBJ2-1; D is ambiguous. In DNA form, the CDR3 reads TGTGCCAGCAGTCCCCATCTAAGACCGGGTCGCAGCTCCTACAATGAGCAGTTCTTC. As protein: CASSPHLRPGRSSYNEQFF.